This TCR beta chain stems from a study of human T cells and chemical hapten exposure. Study background: Minor pooled library volume differences mainly drove per-sample TCR yield variation.

MiXCR was run by TCRdb on the 5' RACE reads, yielding one entry per CDR3 protein. The repertoire holds 150,000 or so distinct CDR3 sequences, with 4.1% as singletons. At least ten counts were recorded for this clonotype. The antigen remains undetermined. The CDR3 length is 16 residues. Germline CDR1 is ENHRY and CDR2 is SYGVKD. The V gene lost 7 bases and the J gene lost 4 bases, with 22 bases spanning the gap. The study, taken as a whole, reports: TCRs exceeding 1 in 1000 frequency stayed unchanged with DPC sensitization.

Blood, whole and unfractionated, served as the source for total RNA extraction. This sequence joins TRBV10-3 and TRBJ1-1, with D possibly matching TRBD1 (5 bases). The sequence came from a female donor in good health. CDR3 in DNA: TGTGCCATCACAAGGGGACCCGTGGCCGACAGCACTGAAGCTTTCTTT. Translated: CAITRGPVADSTEAFF.